What follows is one TCR beta chain and its context. This clonotype has at least ten counts. The antigen it binds to is not known. No qualities accompany the bases; no much larger clone lies one base away. This sample is drawn from a study of CD4 and CD8 cells across lung adenocarcinoma regions (dated by TCRdb to 2016 to 2018). Regarding the study in general: The study compared tumor centers with tumor margins to examine intratumor heterogeneity of the T cell receptor repertoire.

Patients with localized lung adenocarcinoma, a subtype of non-small cell lung cancer, were used as donors. These samples came from the centers of localized lung adenocarcinomas. For TCR repertoire analysis, CD4+ T cells from tumor tissue were profiled apart from CD8+ T cells. The method behind the library was PCR. Data came from a HiSeq X Ten. TCRdb handled the public reads itself, with Q25 trimming in fastp and clone calling in MiXCR, and kept productive beta chains. For every CDR3 protein sequence, its rows merge into one entry that carries the most common genes and DNA. The table for this sample lists under 13,000 distinct CDR3 sequences; 50% to 65% of them were counted only once. The ten largest clones capture 20% of the sample. The CDR3 numbers 16 residues from cysteine through phenylalanine. Here the CDR3 DNA is all that survives: 48 bases in frame from base 1. CDR1 and CDR2 were assigned from the germline V gene (reference sequence) as MNHEY and SMNVEV.

The source is a male donor with lung adenocarcinoma. The CD4 and CD8 labels of this study may be unreliable. What was sequenced was CD4+ T cells from the center of a lung tumor. Sample cell subset or site, as interpreted from the label and publication: tumor center region. This sequence uses TRBV27 and TRBJ2-1, with 13 junctional bases fitting TRBD2. The J call may be incorrect, as the DNA end agrees better with TRBJ2-7. The CDR3 here reads CASSPRLAGGAYEQYF. The nucleotide sequence is TGTGCCAGCAGTCCTAGACTAGCGGGGGGCGCTTACGAGCAGTACTTC.